One and the same sample provided the 18 T cell receptor beta chains below, sequenced in a study of CD8 T cells in ankylosing spondylitis. TCRdb redid the calling of the 5' RACE reads with MiXCR, one entry per CDR3 protein. The sample shows roughly 150,000 distinct CDR3 sequences, approximately 7.4% of them seen only once. Sequencing was carried out using blood, either unsorted or a sorted T cell fraction (not recorded which). Source of these receptors: a female donor with ankylosing spondylitis or in good health (not recorded which).

At least ten counts were recorded for this clonotype. The gene calls are TRBV20-1 and TRBJ2-7, with D perhaps being TRBD1 or TRBD2 (5 bases each). The CDR3 covers 12 residues. With 5 bases removed from V and 6 bases from J, the gap between germline ends came to 14 bases. Looked up from germline, CDR1 is DFQATT and CDR2 is SNEGSKA (reference sequence). As DNA, the CDR3 is TGCAGTGCTGGGGATAAGAGGGGCGAGCAGTACTTC. Translating it yields CSAGDKRGEQYF.

This clonotype was counted ten times or more. The chain couples TRBV5-1 to TRBJ2-2, with 8 bases lining up with TRBD1. Looked up from germline, CDR1 is SGHRS and CDR2 is YFSETQ. This CDR3 spans 16 amino acids. V shed 4 bases and J 4 bases; nucleotides not matched to a gene: 9. As DNA, the CDR3 is TGCGCCAGCAGCGGGGGGACAGGCGATAGCACCGGGGAGCTGTTTTTT. It translates to CASSGGTGDSTGELFF.

This clonotype was seen ten or more times. The genes are TRBV25-1 and TRBJ2-7; no firm D call. The CDR3 consists of 12 residues. V was pared by 4 bases and J by 4 bases, with 8 bases between. Per the germline V gene, CDR1 is MGHDK and CDR2 is SYGVNS. The CDR3 sequence is CASSVYEYEQYF. The CDR3 DNA follows: TGTGCCAGCAGTGTTTACGAGTACGAGCAGTACTTC.

This clonotype showed up many times. The chain recombines TRBV12-3 or TRBV12-4 with TRBJ2-5; D unresolved. This CDR3 has 14 residues. Trimming pared 5 bases from V and 4 bases from J, leaving 14 bases between. The CDR3 bases are TGTGCCAGCAGTGAGATTTTCGGAAGAGAGACCCAGTACTTC. Protein sequence: CASSEIFGRETQYF.

This clonotype was seen ten or more times. The CDR3 reads CASSPLVSGETQYF. The CDR3 DNA sequence: TGTGCCAGCAGCCCCCTCGTGAGTGGCGAGACCCAGTACTTC. The chain uses TRBV11-2 and TRBJ2-5; no reliable D call. This CDR3 spans 14 amino acids. V dropped 5 bases and J dropped 5 bases, with 15 bases sitting between them. Germline values: CDR1 SGHAT, CDR2 FQNNGV.

This clonotype has a count of ten or more. This chain uses TRBV20-1 with TRBJ1-1, with D possibly matching TRBD1 (6 bases). V shed 3 bases and J shed 5 bases, with 16 bases lying between them. The CDR3 loop spans 14 amino acids. Germline V gene sequence: CDR1 DFQATT, CDR2 SNEGSKA (reference sequence). CDR3 loop: CSASGGAAGTEAFF. The DNA of the CDR3 is TGCAGTGCTAGCGGGGGGGCCGCGGGGACTGAAGCTTTCTTT.

In its sample, this clonotype was seen many times. This chain connects TRBV27 to TRBJ1-2; D unresolved. Germline CDR1 is MNHEY and CDR2 is SMNVEV (reference sequence). Trimming pared 5 bases from V and 4 bases from J, leaving 17 bases between. There are 15 residues in the CDR3. CDR3 sequence reads: CASSPSPRKSYGYTF. DNA of the CDR3: TGTGCCAGCAGTCCCTCCCCCCGTAAGTCCTATGGCTACACCTTC.

Ten or more counts support this clonotype. The chain carries TRBV29-1 and TRBJ2-2; 12 bases are a match to TRBD2. The germline gives CDR1 SQVTM, CDR2 ANQGSEA. CDR3 length: 15 residues. Trimming at V came to 7 bases and at J to 4 bases, leaving 7 bases not matched to a gene. The CDR3 loop is CSARGLAGSTGELFF. The CDR3 DNA follows: TGCAGCGCCCGAGGACTAGCGGGGAGCACCGGGGAGCTGTTTTTT.

This clonotype was seen repeatedly, ten times or more. V gene TRBV29-1 combines with J gene TRBJ1-1; 8 positions agree with TRBD1. V lost 4 bases and J lost 3; bases outside the gene matches: 7. Germline V gene data show CDR1 as SQVTM and CDR2 as ANQGSEA. This CDR3 is 14 amino acids long. The CDR3: CSVAGGGGDTEAFF. DNA for the CDR3: TGCAGCGTTGCAGGGGGCGGAGGGGACACTGAAGCTTTCTTT.

This clonotype showed up many times. Its ends do not fully match the called genes, so a read error is possible. The rearrangement joins TRBV7-7 to TRBJ2-1; D is undetermined. Germline V gene sequence: CDR1 SSHAT, CDR2 FNYEAQ (reference sequence). This CDR3 has 13 amino acids. The CDR3 loop is CASSLTANNEQFF. The CDR3 nucleotides are TGTGCTAGCAGCTTAACCGCGAACAATGAGCAGTTCTTC.

In this sample, this clonotype turned up many times. The chain uses TRBV27 and TRBJ1-2, with D hard to call. V lost 2 bases and J 7 bases, leaving 11 bases between the germline ends. Germline V gene data show CDR1 as MNHEY and CDR2 as SMNVEV (reference sequence). The CDR3 runs 13 residues. Here the CDR3 reads CASSLMGFGGYTF. The CDR3 coding sequence is TGTGCCAGCAGTTTAATGGGATTCGGTGGCTACACCTTC.

The table lists this clonotype with many counts. The rearrangement links TRBV2 to TRBJ1-6, with a possible D match to TRBD1 (5 bases). The CDR3 runs to 13 residues. CDR1 is SNHLY, CDR2 FYNNEI, per germline. The CDR3 protein is CDDGGEINSPLHF. Here the CDR3 DNA reads TGTGACGACGGGGGGGAAATTAATTCACCCCTCCACTTT.

This clonotype appeared many times. This rearrangement joins TRBV5-1 to TRBJ2-1, with 14 bases lining up with TRBD2. Germline CDR1 reads SGHRS; CDR2 reads YFSETQ. Trimming at V came to 4 bases and at J to 5 bases, leaving 5 bases not matched to a gene. The CDR3 runs 16 residues. As DNA, the CDR3 is TGCGCCAGCAGCCTAAGACTAGCGGGGGGGCACAATGAGCAGTTCTTC. Amino acid sequence: CASSLRLAGGHNEQFF.

This clonotype has at least ten counts. The chain employs TRBV5-6 and TRBJ1-2; D gene ambiguous. The CDR3 is made up of 14 amino acids. Germline V gene lookup returns CDR1 SGHDT and CDR2 YYEEEE. Deletions cut 1 base from V and 8 bases from J, with 15 bases between. CDR3 sequence reads: CASSLFQSVSGYTF. For the CDR3, the DNA is TGTGCCAGCAGCTTGTTTCAGTCCGTTAGCGGCTACACCTTC. The full variable domain, rest sourced from reference TRBV5-6 and TRBJ1-2, is DAGVTQSPTHLIKTRGQQVTLRCSPKSGHDTVSWYQQALGQGPQFIFQYYEEEERQRGNFPDRFSGHQFPNYSSELNVNALLLGDSALYLCASSLFQSVSGYTFGSGTRLTVV.

The J gene is TRBJ2-1, the V gene TRBV4-1; 10 bases align to TRBD1. Per germline, CDR1 MGHRA and CDR2 YSYEKL. CDR3 length: 16 amino acids. With 3 bases clipped from V and 5 bases from J, the junction kept 7 bases outside the gene matches. CDR3 nucleotide sequence: TGCGCCAGCAGCCAGGACCCGGGACAGGGGAACAATGAGCAGTTCTTC. This codes for CASSQDPGQGNNEQFF.

This clonotype was recorded many times. J is TRBJ2-1 and V is TRBV14; a possible D gene is TRBD1 (5 bases). The germline CDR1 and CDR2 sequences are SGHDN and FVKESK. With 4 bases removed from V and 1 base from J, the gap between germline ends came to 14 bases. The CDR3 is made up of 16 amino acids. CDR3 nucleotides: TGTGCCAGCAGCCTCAGACAGCCGGGTTCCTACAATGAGCAGTTCTTC. This codes for CASSLRQPGSYNEQFF.

This clonotype was picked up many times. CDR3 sequence (DNA): TGCGCCAGCAGCCCTGGTGCAAGTACAGGAGGAAACGAGCAGTACTTC. It translates to CASSPGASTGGNEQYF. The chain combines TRBV5-1 with TRBJ2-7; tentatively, D is TRBD1 or TRBD2 (5 bases each). V gave up 4 bases and J gave up 5 bases, with 22 bases separating them. Germline V lookup: CDR1 SGHRS, CDR2 YFSETQ. The CDR3 runs 16 residues.

This clonotype was seen many times. The chain combines TRBV5-1 with TRBJ1-4; the D is unclear. The CDR3 extends over 14 amino acids. Trimming removed 4 bases from V and 10 bases from J, with 17 bases in between. Germline-derived CDR1 and CDR2 are SGHRS and YFSETQ. The CDR3 loop reads CASSPAPSDGKLFF. In nucleotides, the CDR3 is TGCGCCAGCAGCCCTGCACCATCTGACGGAAAACTGTTTTTT.